These 30 T cell receptor beta chains originate from one sample sequenced in a study of regulatory T cells in long-lasting Graves disease (dated by TCRdb to the early 2020s). The library was built by means of multiplex PCR. Sequenced on an Illumina HiSeq 4000. TCR beta libraries were built with iRepertoire HTBI primers and Arm-PCR amplification of CDR3 regions. The public reads were reanalyzed by TCRdb: fastp trimming at Q25, MiXCR alignment, in-frame beta chains only. Duplicate CDR3 protein sequences are folded into a single record with the most common DNA and genes. Recorded for this sample are approximately 400,000 distinct CDR3 sequences; less than 25% of them occurred a single time. The ten largest clones add up to less than 25% of the sample. In light of the paper, this sample's time point label describes: persistent/refractory GD, antithyroid drugs over 5 years with positive TRAb. RNA was extracted from PBMCs in TRIzol for both TCR sequencing and RNA sequencing.

The sequenced sample was peripheral blood mononuclear cells (PBMCs), obtained when the disease was refractory, from a patient treated with antithyroid drugs. The receptors stem from a female donor with Graves disease.

This clonotype was counted at least ten times. CDR3 DNA sequence: TGCAGTGCTCTAACCCCCGGGATTGTCGGCTACACCTTC. This gives the protein CSALTPGIVGYTF. The V gene is TRBV20-1, the J gene TRBJ1-2, with D uncertain. CDR3 length equals 13 residues. Trimming shortened V by 5 bases and J by 8 bases, and 18 bases separated the two germline ends. Germline V gene sequence: CDR1 DFQATT, CDR2 SNEGSKA (reference sequence).

The chain combines TRBV7-2 with TRBJ2-5; 9 nucleotides agree with TRBD1. Trimming at V came to 1 base and at J to 7 bases, leaving 10 bases not matched to a gene. CDR3 size: 16 residues. Germline V gene lookup returns CDR1 SGHTA and CDR2 FQGNSA. The CDR3 here is CASSLVEQGAWGTQYF. The CDR3 bases are TGTGCCAGCAGCTTAGTAGAACAGGGGGCTTGGGGGACCCAGTACTTC.

In its sample, this clonotype was seen many times. This chain connects TRBV20-1 to TRBJ1-4; TRBD1 might be the D (6 bases). The CDR3 consists of 14 residues. With 3 bases removed from V and 6 bases from J, the gap between germline ends came to 14 bases. In germline, CDR1 is DFQATT, CDR2 SNEGSKA (reference sequence). This CDR3 is CSASSPAGDEKLFF. CDR3 bases: TGCAGTGCTAGTTCCCCGGCAGGGGATGAAAAACTGTTTTTT.

This clonotype was observed at least ten times. V gene TRBV20-1 combines with J gene TRBJ2-7; TRBD1 agrees at 8 bases. The CDR3 has 12 amino acids. Germline V gene data show CDR1 as DFQATT and CDR2 as SNEGSKA (reference sequence). V dropped 2 bases and J dropped 4; count of bases not matched to a gene: 1. As DNA, the CDR3 is TGCAGTGCTAGACAGGGGGCTTACGAGCAGTACTTC. It is translated as CSARQGAYEQYF.

This clonotype was found once. The CDR3 protein is CASSLASGPASNQPQHF. The CDR3 nucleotides are TGTGCCAGCAGCTTAGCCTCCGGGCCGGCTAGCAATCAGCCCCAGCATTTT. The V and J genes are TRBV7-2 and TRBJ1-5, with D uncertain. Between the trimmed V and J ends, which lost 0 bases and 0 bases, there was a span of 12 bases. The CDR3 covers 17 residues. CDR1 is SGHTA and CDR2 is FQGNSA in the germline V gene.

Ten or more counts support this clonotype. This chain connects TRBV7-8 to TRBJ2-5; possible D gene TRBD2, 5 bases. The CDR3 extends over 17 amino acids. Trimming shortened V by 9 bases and J by 2 bases, and 25 bases separated the two germline ends. Per the germline V gene, CDR1 is SGHVS and CDR2 is FQNEAQ. DNA of the CDR3: TGTGCCAGTAGCCCACCTGAATCCCGGGGTACGCAAGAGACCCAGTACTTC. Residues: CASSPPESRGTQETQYF.

This clonotype occurred many times. The J gene is TRBJ1-6, the V gene TRBV2; possible D gene TRBD1, 6 bases. Germline V gene lookup returns CDR1 SNHLY and CDR2 FYNNEI. With 6 bases removed from V and 0 bases from J, the gap between germline ends came to 12 bases. This CDR3 is 16 amino acids long. The CDR3 DNA reads as TGTGCCAGCAGCCTACAGGGTTTCTCCTATAATTCACCCCTCCACTTT. Its protein is CASSLQGFSYNSPLHF.

The V call is TRBV29-1, the J call TRBJ2-7, with a tentative D call TRBD2 (6 bases). V was shortened by 3 bases and J by 7 bases, with 19 bases between the two germline ends. The CDR3 spans 14 residues. Germline lookup yields CDR1 SQVTM and CDR2 ANQGSEA. This chain's CDR3 is CSVDSGLRTREQYF. As DNA, the CDR3 is TGCAGCGTTGACTCGGGACTCAGGACGCGGGAGCAGTACTTC.

The sample holds a few counts of this clonotype. CDR3 in amino acids: CASSQDWAAPETQYF. DNA of the CDR3: TGTGCCAGCAGCCAAGATTGGGCTGCTCCGGAGACCCAGTACTTC. This chain connects TRBV4-2 to TRBJ2-5; no definite D call. This CDR3 is built from 15 residues. CDR1 and CDR2 (germline): LGHNA, YNFKEQ. The ends were cut back, 0 bases at V and 5 bases at J, with 13 bases in the middle.

With regard to this clonotype: A much more abundant neighbour one base away suggests this may be a read error. The V and J genes are TRBV30 and TRBJ2-6; weak D call: TRBD1 (6 bases). The germline V gene encodes CDR1 GTSNPN and CDR2 SVGIG (reference sequence). The CDR3 has 17 residues. The CDR3 sequence is CAWTMTGPLSGANVLAF. CDR3 nucleotides: TGTGCCTGGACTATGACAGGTCCACTCTCTGGGGCCAACGTCCTGGCTTTC.

With regard to this clonotype: Sequence at one end of the junction differs from germline and may be a read error. Written as DNA, the CDR3 is TGCGCCAGCAGCCAAGAATGGCGGGGTACGGGCTACACCTTC. The encoded protein is CASSQEWRGTGYTF. This chain links TRBV7-2 with TRBJ1-2; D uncertain. The CDR3 has 14 residues. The germline gives CDR1 SGHTA, CDR2 FQGNSA.

This clonotype was observed many times. This chain links TRBV20-1 with TRBJ2-4; the match to TRBD2 covers 10 bases. This CDR3 spans 17 amino acids. Germline CDR1 and CDR2: DFQATT and SNEGSKA (reference sequence). V lost 2 bases to trimming and J lost 1 base; unmatched junction nucleotides: 8. CDR3 nucleotides: TGCAGTGCTAGAATTAAGCGGGAGGGCCTCGCCAAAAACATTCAGTACTTC. The encoded protein is CSARIKREGLAKNIQYF.

This clonotype was seen many times. The chain uses TRBV12-3 or TRBV12-4 and TRBJ2-7, with D possibly being TRBD1 (6 bases). The CDR3 consists of 15 residues. With 5 bases removed from V and 3 bases from J, the gap between germline ends came to 17 bases. CDR3 bases: TGTGCCAGCAGTCCCGACAGGTCCCAAATCTACGAGCAGTACTTC. This gives the protein CASSPDRSQIYEQYF.

DNA for the CDR3: TGTGCCAGCACTGACAACTACTACGAGCAGTACTTC. It specifies CASTDNYYEQYF. The gene calls are TRBV2 and TRBJ2-7; D not resolved. From germline, CDR1 is SNHLY and CDR2 FYNNEI. The CDR3 is 12 residues long. The V gene lost 7 bases and the J gene lost 3 bases, with 10 bases spanning the gap.

This rearrangement joins TRBV30 to TRBJ2-2; 9 bases agree with TRBD1. The length of the CDR3 is 14 residues. Per the germline V gene, CDR1 is GTSNPN and CDR2 is SVGIG (reference sequence). Trimming at V came to 1 base and at J to 5 bases, leaving 2 bases not matched to a gene. The chain's CDR3 is CAWSAQGATGELFF. For the CDR3, the DNA is TGTGCCTGGAGTGCACAGGGGGCAACCGGGGAGCTGTTTTTT.

The J gene is TRBJ1-1, the V gene TRBV7-2; TRBD1 is a possible D gene (5 bases). Germline lookup yields CDR1 SGHTA and CDR2 FQGNSA. The ends were cut back, 4 bases at V and 6 bases at J, with 15 bases in the middle. The CDR3 is 14 amino acids. This CDR3 is CASSSTPGLAEAFF. In DNA, the CDR3 is TGTGCCAGCAGCTCCACCCCAGGGTTGGCTGAAGCTTTCTTT.

In this sample, this clonotype turned up a few times. CDR3 DNA sequence: TGCAGTGCTTTTCGACAGGGGGAGTATGAAAAACTGTTTTTT. Its translation: CSAFRQGEYEKLFF. V gene TRBV20-1 combines with J gene TRBJ1-4; 9 bases agree with TRBD1. V dropped 5 bases and J dropped 6; count of bases not matched to a gene: 7. There are 14 residues in the CDR3. In germline, CDR1 is DFQATT, CDR2 SNEGSKA (reference sequence).

This chain joins TRBV27 and TRBJ2-3; no clear D gene. The V end was cut by 3 bases, the J end by 1 base, with 8 bases between. This CDR3 has 14 amino acids. Germline V CDR1 and CDR2: MNHEY, SMNVEV (reference sequence). The CDR3 DNA is TGTGCCAGCAGTTTGATTGGTCGCACAGATACGCAGTATTTT. Protein product: CASSLIGRTDTQYF.

This clonotype was observed a handful of times. The chain uses TRBV7-2 and TRBJ2-7; D ambiguous. Trimming removed 5 bases at V and 7 bases at J, with 12 bases between. CDR1 is SGHTA and CDR2 is FQGNSA in the germline V gene. This CDR3 contains 12 residues. The CDR3 spells CASSLGNEEQYF. The CDR3 DNA is TGTGCCAGCAGCCTGGGGAACGAGGAGCAGTACTTC.

This clonotype was seen a handful of times. The genes are TRBV5-1 and TRBJ2-7, with a tentative D call TRBD1 (6 bases). The CDR3 consists of 13 residues. V dropped 3 bases and J dropped 3 bases, with 10 bases sitting between them. The germline gives CDR1 SGHRS, CDR2 YFSETQ. The DNA for the CDR3 is TGCGCCAGCAGCTCCGGCAGGGGCTACGAGCAGTACTTC. Translated, it gives CASSSGRGYEQYF.

In this sample, this clonotype turned up many times. This chain links TRBV11-3 with TRBJ2-2, with D perhaps matching TRBD1 or TRBD2 (5 bases each). V lost 2 bases and J lost 7, with 11 bases in between. The CDR3 contains 14 residues. Germline V lookup: CDR1 SGHNT, CDR2 YENEEA. For the CDR3, the DNA is TGTGCCAGCAGCTTACGGGGCATGGGCGGGGAGCTGTTTTTT. Protein: CASSLRGMGGELFF.

This clonotype has a count of ten or more. V gene TRBV28 combines with J gene TRBJ2-7, with no clear D. The CDR3 loop spans 13 amino acids. Germline V CDR1 and CDR2: MDHEN, SYDVKM. V shed 3 bases and J shed 7 bases, with 13 bases lying between them. This CDR3 is CASSFGRPGEQYF. For the CDR3, the DNA is TGTGCCAGCAGTTTCGGCAGGCCCGGGGAGCAGTACTTC.

Note on this clonotype: It is unclear where the CDR3 begins or ends on the DNA, so no DNA is shown, and the CDR3 is as TCRdb lists it. The V call is TRBV6-2 or TRBV6-3, the J call TRBJ2-7; no check of the table's D call, TRBD2, against the DNA was made. Germline values: CDR1 MNHEY, CDR2 SVGEGT. 16 amino acids form the CDR3, both terminal residues included. CDR3 protein: CASSSSGLAGTYEQYF.

The rearrangement links TRBV24-1 to TRBJ2-7, with TRBD2 matching 7 bases. CDR1 is KGHDR and CDR2 is SFDVKD in the germline V gene. The CDR3 runs to 14 residues. J lost 2 bases, V lost 11 bases, and 11 bases had no gene match. The CDR3 region is CASMSASGAYEQYF. Here the CDR3 DNA reads TGTGCCAGCATGTCGGCTAGCGGTGCCTACGAGCAGTACTTC.

This clonotype showed up many times. The chain is built from TRBV20-1 and TRBJ2-7; D uncertain. CDR1 is DFQATT and CDR2 is SNEGSKA in the germline V gene (reference sequence). V lost 4 bases to trimming and J lost 4 bases, with 14 bases between them. The CDR3 consists of 13 residues. CDR3 loop: CSAKGWSDYEQYF. Here the CDR3 DNA reads TGCAGTGCTAAGGGCTGGAGCGATTACGAGCAGTACTTC.

This clonotype was counted between two and nine times. The chain has TRBV28 and TRBJ2-7, with 10 bases aligning to TRBD2. The ends lost 2 bases at V and 4 bases at J; junction bases unmatched: 11. The CDR3 length is 17 residues. Germline CDR1 and CDR2: MDHEN and SYDVKM. As DNA, the CDR3 is TGTGCCAGCAGTTTAGCGCTAGCGGGAGAACAAAGGTACGAGCAGTACTTC. Translation gives CASSLALAGEQRYEQYF.

This clonotype was counted at least ten times. The V and J genes are TRBV6-1 and TRBJ2-5, with TRBD1 matching 9 bases. V dropped 6 bases and J dropped 5; count of bases not matched to a gene: 7. CDR1 MNHNS and CDR2 SASEGT come from the germline V gene. The CDR3 has 14 amino acids. The CDR3 nucleotides are TGTGCCAGCAGAAATACAGGGGGCCGGGAGACCCAGTACTTC. It yields the protein CASRNTGGRETQYF.

This clonotype occurred many times. The rearrangement uses TRBV7-2 and TRBJ2-7; 10 nucleotides match TRBD1. Germline CDR1 reads SGHTA; CDR2 reads FQGNSA. V lost 5 bases, J lost 2 bases, and 3 bases stayed unmatched. CDR3 length: 14 amino acids. CDR3 nucleotide sequence: TGTGCCAGCAGCCGGGACAGGGGTACCTACGAGCAGTACTTC. Protein: CASSRDRGTYEQYF.

Many counts were recorded for this clonotype. This chain links TRBV30 with TRBJ1-1; D might be TRBD1 (5 bases). The CDR3 covers 14 residues. Looked up from germline, CDR1 is GTSNPN and CDR2 is SVGIG (reference sequence). V lost 5 bases and J lost 3, with 16 bases in between. The CDR3 coding sequence is TGTGCCTGGTCGGCGGGACCTGGATACACTGAAGCTTTCTTT. Amino acids: CAWSAGPGYTEAFF.

The chain is built from TRBV19 and TRBJ2-4; no definite D call. Per germline, CDR1 LNHDA and CDR2 SQIVND (reference sequence). V was cut by 10 bases and J by 0 bases, with 16 bases left in between. CDR3 length equals 15 residues. The CDR3 sequence is CATSSGIGAKNIQYF. CDR3 DNA sequence: TGTGCCACCAGCTCCGGAATCGGAGCCAAAAACATTCAGTACTTC.